These 13 T cell receptor beta chains were sequenced from one sample in a study of T cells in Graves' hyperthyroidism and ophthalmopathy. What was amplified from RNA transcripts were TCR beta CDR3 regions. The primer set for the first-round RT-PCR of the TCR CDR3 was HTBI. TCRdb used MiXCR to reprocess the multiplex PCR reads, holding one entry per CDR3 protein. The table includes 550,000 to 700,000 distinct CDR3 sequences, about 15% detected once. The sample consisted of blood. The receptors were sampled from a woman aged 40 to 55 with Graves' ophthalmopathy.

This clonotype was seen repeatedly, ten times or more. The chain links TRBV20-1 to TRBJ2-5; D uncertain. Trimming took 2 bases from V and 1 from J, leaving 8 bases between them. Germline lookup yields CDR1 DFQATT and CDR2 SNEGSKA (reference sequence). The CDR3 extends over 13 amino acids. CDR3 region: CSARRPVQETQYF. The CDR3 coding sequence is TGCAGTGCTAGACGACCCGTCCAAGAGACCCAGTACTTC.

In regard to this clonotype: Being one base from a much bigger clone, this may be a read error. Lacking the conserved final phenylalanine or tryptophan, this CDR3 likely reflects a read error. This chain joins TRBV20-1 and TRBJ1-1; D possibly corresponds to TRBD1 (5 bases). V was cut by 4 bases and J by 0 bases, with 15 bases left in between. The CDR3 has 15 amino acids. Germline V gives CDR1 DFQATT, CDR2 SNEGSKA (reference sequence). The CDR3 DNA follows: TGCAGTGCTACCCTGGGGGGAGGGATGAACACTGAAGCTTTCTCT. Translating gives CSATLGGGMNTEAFS.

The rearrangement joins TRBV4-2 to TRBJ2-7, with 10 bases identical to TRBD2. V lost 0 bases and J lost 7; bases outside the gene matches: 3. The CDR3 is 14 residues long. From germline, CDR1 is LGHNA and CDR2 YNFKEQ. CDR3 sequence: CASSQEGTSEEQYF. For the CDR3, the DNA is TGTGCCAGCAGCCAAGAAGGGACTAGCGAGGAGCAGTACTTC.

This clonotype was counted many times. This chain links TRBV7-8 with TRBJ2-7, with D unclear. Trimming stripped 5 bases from V and 6 bases from J, with 17 bases between. The CDR3 sequence is 14 residues long. CDR1 is SGHVS and CDR2 is FQNEAQ in the germline V gene. The CDR3 protein is CASSLRSPLREQYF. The CDR3 DNA is TGTGCCAGCAGCCTTCGGTCGCCTCTACGCGAGCAGTACTTC.

J is TRBJ2-5 and V is TRBV9; possible D gene TRBD1, 6 bases. The CDR3 runs to 16 residues. V dropped 2 bases and J dropped 4 bases, with 18 bases sitting between them. CDR1 and CDR2 from the germline V gene are SGDLS and YYNGEE. The CDR3, as DNA: TGTGCCAGCAGCGTTTCAGGGGATGGGGTAAGAGAGACCCAGTACTTC. Translation gives CASSVSGDGVRETQYF.

Concerning this clonotype: A single base separates this from a much larger clone, so it may be a read error. The chain employs TRBV20-1 and TRBJ1-2, with D unresolved. The CDR3 covers 13 residues. Germline lookup yields CDR1 DFQATT and CDR2 SNEGSKA (reference sequence). CDR3 amino acids: CSARASHHYCYTF. The CDR3 nucleotides read TGCAGTGCTAGAGCTTCACACCACTATTGCTACACCTTC.

This clonotype was seen at least ten times. The chain joins TRBV30 to TRBJ1-1; no definite D call. V lost 4 bases and J lost 1, with 10 bases in between. The CDR3 has 13 amino acids. Germline CDR1 GTSNPN, CDR2 SVGIG (reference sequence). The CDR3 is CAWKMRANTEAFF. In nucleotides, the CDR3 is TGTGCCTGGAAGATGCGGGCGAACACTGAAGCTTTCTTT.

The genes are TRBV27 and TRBJ2-2, with 10 bases fitting TRBD2. The CDR3 has 16 residues. V lost 5 bases, J lost 4 bases, and 7 bases stayed unmatched. Germline CDR1 and CDR2: MNHEY and SMNVEV (reference sequence). The CDR3 loop is CASSLLSGRATGELFF. In DNA form, the CDR3 reads TGTGCCAGCAGTCTACTCAGCGGGAGGGCCACCGGGGAGCTGTTTTTT.

At least ten counts were recorded for this clonotype. The rearrangement links TRBV12-5 to TRBJ1-1, with unresolved D. Germline V gene sequence: CDR1 LGHNT, CDR2 FRNRAP. This CDR3 region has 15 residues. V gave up 6 bases and J gave up 2 bases, with 16 bases separating them. The CDR3 protein is CASGLDGRLNTEAFF. For the CDR3, the DNA is TGTGCTAGTGGGCTAGACGGACGGCTTAACACTGAAGCTTTCTTT.

This clonotype was observed at least ten times. The chain joins TRBV2 to TRBJ2-2; 7 nucleotides line up with TRBD1. The CDR3 loop spans 15 amino acids. Germline V gene lookup returns CDR1 SNHLY and CDR2 FYNNEI. With 5 bases clipped from V and 2 bases from J, the junction kept 5 bases outside the gene matches. The CDR3 loop reads CASSRQGSNTGELFF. The CDR3 nucleotides read TGTGCCAGCAGTAGACAGGGATCTAACACCGGGGAGCTGTTTTTT.

The CDR3 here is CASSYSMRLPRDGANVLTF. The CDR3 bases are TGTGCCAGCAGTTACTCGATGCGGCTTCCTCGGGACGGGGCCAACGTCCTGACTTTC. The chain carries TRBV6-2 or TRBV6-3 and TRBJ2-6; the D call may be TRBD1 or TRBD2 (5 bases each). The CDR3 is 19 residues long. Trimming pared 0 bases from V and 4 bases from J, leaving 19 bases between. Germline CDR1 reads MNHEY; CDR2 reads SVGEGT.

The V and J genes are TRBV6-2 or TRBV6-3 and TRBJ2-4, with TRBD1 matching 9 bases. The trim removed 2 bases at V and 5 bases at J, leaving 4 bases unmatched. Germline values: CDR1 MNHEY, CDR2 SVGEGT. CDR3 length: 15 residues. The CDR3 DNA follows: TGTGCCAGCAGTTACAGGGACAGGGCGGAAAACATTCAGTACTTC. Protein product: CASSYRDRAENIQYF.

This clonotype occurred many times. V is TRBV2 and J is TRBJ2-7; D might be TRBD1 or TRBD2, each matching 5 bases. CDR3 size: 14 residues. Germline V CDR1 and CDR2: SNHLY, FYNNEI. Trimming stripped 11 bases from V and 0 bases from J, with 17 bases between. Here the CDR3 DNA reads TGTGCCGGACGTTTTGGGGACGGCTCCTACGAGCAGTACTTC. It codes for CAGRFGDGSYEQYF.